The TCR beta chain described here comes from a study of shared clonotypes between healthy human individuals. Study-wide background: CD4 naive and memory got three plates each, CD8 naive two, CD8 memory one. Overall study findings and caveats: Non-shared clonotypes showed lower generation probabilities than clonotypes common to all four donors. As a rule, naive subsets had a larger estimated richness than memory subsets. Despite large depth, sorted-subset datasets appeared incompletely sequenced.

V was shortened by 5 bases and J by 2 bases, with 7 bases between the two germline ends. CDR3 size: 13 residues. Germline loops: CDR1 MGHDK, CDR2 SYGVNS. A word on this clone: Its antigen remains unknown.

The table came from immunoSEQ multiplex PCR; TCRdb's copy has only in-frame clones and leaves some out. The sample includes around 2,000,000 clones, 85% to 95% of them seen just once. This chain connects TRBV25-1 to TRBJ1-5; D not resolved. The sample consisted of naive CD4+ T cells sorted from blood. Subset: CD45RA+ positively selected. This TCR came from a man aged 18 to 29 in good health. The CDR3 bases are TGTGCCAGCAGTCAGTCGGGCAATCAGCCCCAGCATTTT. Residues: CASSQSGNQPQHF.